The 25 T cell receptor beta chains presented below share a single source sample, sequenced in a study of blood T cell repertoires in COVID-19 (dated by TCRdb to 2018 to 2021). The library was made by the immunoSEQ multiplex PCR assay. TCRdb provides this immuneACCESS table in a form limited to in-frame rearrangements. Some clones are lacking; in checked studies, under half of them reflect an unresolved V gene, and why the rest are absent is not known. For this sample the table gives fewer than 50,000 clones, of which about 92% were detected only once. Together, the top ten hold around 3.7% of the sample. The specimen was peripheral blood. The receptor source for this set is a human donor in a cohort sampled during active COVID-19.

This rearrangement joins TRBV10-1 to TRBJ2-3; the match to TRBD2 covers 14 bases. Germline V lookup: CDR1 WNHNN, CDR2 SYGVQD (reference sequence). Trimming at V came to 4 bases and at J to 3 bases, leaving 6 bases not matched to a gene. CDR3 size: 17 residues. CDR3 bases: TGCGCCAGCAGTGCGGGACTAGCGGGAGTCGGGACAGATACGCAGTATTTT. Amino acid sequence: CASSAGLAGVGTDTQYF.

The chain has TRBV29-1 and TRBJ2-1; D is possibly TRBD2 (6 bases). Per germline, CDR1 SQVTM and CDR2 ANQGSEA. V was trimmed by 6 bases and J by 3 bases, leaving 12 bases between them. CDR3 length: 13 amino acids. CDR3 nucleotides: TGCAGCGTCGATAGCGGCCGCTACAATGAGCAGTTCTTC. This translates into CSVDSGRYNEQFF.

Only one count was recorded for this clone. V gene TRBV7-2 combines with J gene TRBJ1-2, with D maybe TRBD1 (6 bases). The CDR3 spans 14 residues. The germline V and J ends were trimmed by 1 base and 4 bases, with 10 bases remaining between them. The germline CDR1 and CDR2 sequences are SGHTA and FQGNSA. DNA of the CDR3: TGTGCCAGCAGCTTAGAGGTCAGGGGCTATGGCTACACCTTC. Protein product: CASSLEVRGYGYTF.

This clone was found once. The chain is built from TRBV5-5 and TRBJ2-7; 7 bases line up with TRBD1. V lost 2 bases, J lost 0 bases, and 5 bases stayed unmatched. Germline lookup yields CDR1 SGHKS and CDR2 YYEKEE (reference sequence). The CDR3 totals 15 residues. In DNA, the CDR3 is TGTGCCAGCAGCTTTCCGGGACAGAGCTCCTACGAGCAGTACTTC. Protein sequence: CASSFPGQSSYEQYF.

The gene calls are TRBV14 and TRBJ1-3, with D hard to call. Trimming removed 4 bases from V and 4 bases from J, with 11 bases in between. The CDR3 consists of 14 residues. Germline CDR1 reads SGHDN; CDR2 reads FVKESK. The CDR3 DNA sequence: TGTGCCAGCAGCCCCAATCTAGCCGGAAACACCATATATTTT. It codes for CASSPNLAGNTIYF.

To note about this clone: The junction differs from germline at one of its ends, possibly a read error. This chain connects TRBV7-7 to TRBJ2-1; the D gene could be TRBD1 or TRBD2 (6 bases each). The CDR3 runs 12 residues. The germline V gene encodes CDR1 SSHAT and CDR2 FNYEAQ (reference sequence). The CDR3 nucleotides are TGTGCTAGCAGCTTACAGGGAGGTGAGCAGTTCTTC. It is translated as CASSLQGGEQFF.

The gene calls are TRBV12-5 and TRBJ1-1; 9 bases are shared with TRBD1. CDR1 and CDR2 (germline): LGHNT, FRNRAP. J gave up 3 bases and V 3 bases, and 5 bases lay outside the gene matches. The CDR3 sequence is 15 residues long. CDR3 nucleotides: TGTGCTAGTGGTTTCCCCGACAGGGGGGACACTGAAGCTTTCTTT. This codes for CASGFPDRGDTEAFF.

This chain connects TRBV2 to TRBJ2-1, with 8 bases fitting TRBD1. J lost 13 bases, V lost 1 base, and 3 bases had no gene match. Germline loops: CDR1 SNHLY, CDR2 FYNNEI. This CDR3 has 12 amino acids. DNA of the CDR3: TGTGCCAGCAGTGAAGGGACAGGGTACCAGTTCTTC. Protein: CASSEGTGYQFF.

This clone was counted once. The chain is built from TRBV18 and TRBJ1-5; D gene uncertain. V dropped 5 bases and J dropped 4 bases, with 15 bases sitting between them. Germline-derived CDR1 and CDR2 are KGHSH and LQKENI. This CDR3 region has 15 residues. The CDR3 reads CASSSNTGNNQPQHF. Here the CDR3 DNA reads TGTGCCAGCTCATCGAACACGGGGAATAATCAGCCCCAGCATTTT.

This chain joins TRBV6-6 and TRBJ2-7; 7 bases line up with TRBD2. Germline values: CDR1 MNHNY, CDR2 SVGAGI (reference sequence). CDR3 length: 16 residues. Unmatched junction bases numbered 11, after V lost 4 bases and J lost 2 bases. The CDR3 DNA reads as TGTGCCAGCAGTTCCCTTGGTGTAGCGGGTACCTACGAGCAGTACTTC. It specifies CASSSLGVAGTYEQYF.

This sequence joins TRBV12-3 or TRBV12-4 and TRBJ1-2; the D is unclear. V was clipped by 1 base and J by 6 bases, with 9 bases between them. CDR3 length: 13 residues. This CDR3 is CASSLETFDGYTF. Written as DNA, the CDR3 is TGTGCCAGCAGTTTAGAGACATTCGATGGCTACACCTTC.

The V call is TRBV19, the J call TRBJ1-2; 10 nucleotides align to TRBD1. The V gene's germline CDR1 is LNHDA and CDR2 SQIVND (reference sequence). CDR3 length: 16 amino acids. The V gene end was trimmed by 1 base and the J gene end by 4 bases; junction bases not matched to a gene: 6. This chain's CDR3 is CASSIGRDRGSYGYTF. CDR3 nucleotides: TGTGCCAGTAGTATAGGCCGGGACAGGGGAAGCTATGGCTACACCTTC.

V is TRBV20-1 and J is TRBJ1-5; no definite D call. Germline V gene lookup returns CDR1 DFQATT and CDR2 SNEGSKA (reference sequence). Trimming cost V 3 bases and J 0 bases, with 15 bases left between them. CDR3 length: 16 residues. The CDR3 loop reads CSASYREIYSNQPQHF. CDR3 DNA: TGCAGTGCTAGTTACCGGGAGATCTATAGCAATCAGCCCCAGCATTTT.

This rearrangement joins TRBV6-5 to TRBJ1-5; the match to TRBD1 covers 8 bases. Trimming at V came to 6 bases and at J to 7 bases, leaving 8 bases not matched to a gene. This CDR3 spans 14 amino acids. Germline V gene sequence: CDR1 MNHEY, CDR2 SVGAGI. Here the CDR3 reads CASRLTGGHQPQHF. The CDR3 DNA is TGTGCCAGCAGACTAACAGGGGGTCACCAGCCCCAGCATTTT.

This clone has a single count. The chain uses TRBV2 and TRBJ1-6; D call uncertain. The CDR3 length is 16 residues. The germline V and J ends were trimmed by 1 base and 7 bases, with 14 bases remaining between them. Looked up from germline, CDR1 is SNHLY and CDR2 is FYNNEI. The CDR3 reads CASSEGPGGGNSPLHF. The DNA of the CDR3 is TGTGCCAGCAGTGAAGGCCCCGGTGGAGGGAATTCACCCCTCCACTTT. Combining the CDR3 with reference TRBV2 and TRBJ1-6 gives the whole variable domain EPEVTQTPSHQVTQMGQEVILRCVPISNHLYFYWYRQILGQKVEFLVSFYNNEISEKSEIFDDQFSVERPDGSNFTLKIRSTKLEDSAMYFCASSEGPGGGNSPLHFGNGTRLTVT.

The chain joins TRBV11-2 to TRBJ2-1, with a possible D match to TRBD1 (6 bases). The V gene's germline CDR1 is SGHAT and CDR2 FQNNGV. V lost 4 bases and J 6 bases, leaving 19 bases between the germline ends. CDR3 length: 16 amino acids. The CDR3 DNA reads TGTGCCAGCAGCTCATGGGGAGAGACAGGCGCCAATGAGCAGTTCTTC. Protein: CASSSWGETGANEQFF.

V gene TRBV28 combines with J gene TRBJ2-7, with D possibly being TRBD2 (6 bases). CDR1 and CDR2 from the germline V gene are MDHEN and SYDVKM. The CDR3 contains 13 residues. Deletions cut 6 bases from V and 5 bases from J, with 14 bases between. The CDR3 here is CASSRERVHEQYV. CDR3 nucleotide sequence: TGTGCCAGCAGCCGCGAGCGGGTCCACGAGCAGTACGTC.

The J gene is TRBJ1-5, the V gene TRBV19; 9 nucleotides align to TRBD1. Germline V gene data show CDR1 as LNHDA and CDR2 as SQIVND (reference sequence). CDR3 length: 15 amino acids. J was trimmed by 2 bases and V by 2 bases; bases with no gene match: 1. The CDR3, as DNA: TGTGCCAGTAGTATAAGGGACAGGGGCAATCAGCCCCAGCATTTT. Protein: CASSIRDRGNQPQHF.

CDR3 coding DNA: TGTGCCAGCAGCTTTGGAGTATCCGCAGATACGCAGTATTTT. It specifies CASSFGVSADTQYF. The chain recombines TRBV5-6 with TRBJ2-3; D remains ambiguous. This CDR3 has 14 residues. Trimming took off 2 bases at V and 4 bases at J, with 11 bases between the two ends. The germline CDR1 and CDR2 sequences are SGHDT and YYEEEE.

The chain couples TRBV6-5 to TRBJ1-1; D gene unclear. Germline CDR1 is MNHEY and CDR2 is SVGAGI. V lost 6 bases and J 4 bases, leaving 6 bases between the germline ends. This CDR3 spans 11 amino acids. The DNA for the CDR3 is TGTGCCAGCAGGGAGGCCACTGAAGCTTTCTTT. Protein sequence: CASREATEAFF.

The chain is built from TRBV10-3 and TRBJ1-5; 8 bases match TRBD1. The V segment lost 0 bases and the J segment 6 bases; nucleotides outside the gene matches: 1. CDR3 size: 14 residues. The germline gives CDR1 ENHRY, CDR2 SYGVKD. The CDR3 DNA reads TGTGCCATCAGTGAGTCGGACAGGGTTCAGCCCCAGCATTTT. This sequence encodes CAISESDRVQPQHF.

The gene calls are TRBV6-4 and TRBJ1-5, with 7 nucleotides matching TRBD1. CDR1 MRHNA and CDR2 SNTAGT come from the germline V gene. This CDR3 has 17 amino acids. The V gene end was trimmed by 0 bases and the J gene end by 0 bases; junction bases not matched to a gene: 5. In DNA, the CDR3 is TGTGCCAGCAGTGACTCGGGACAGCTATATAGCAATCAGCCCCAGCATTTT. Amino acids: CASSDSGQLYSNQPQHF.

This clone appeared once. The chain combines TRBV29-1 with TRBJ2-7, with 8 bases matching TRBD1. The CDR3 is 14 amino acids. The germline gives CDR1 SQVTM, CDR2 ANQGSEA. Losses at the gene ends were 5 bases for V and 5 bases for J; bases not matched to a gene: 11. The CDR3 protein is CSVQIRGPANEQYF. The CDR3 region has the DNA TGCAGCGTTCAGATCAGGGGGCCAGCAAACGAGCAGTACTTC.

The rearrangement uses TRBV7-3 and TRBJ2-1, with 12 bases identical to TRBD2. Germline CDR1 SGHTA, CDR2 FQGTGA. V trimming: 5 bases; J trimming: 10 bases; junction bases outside the gene matches: 3. The CDR3 totals 13 residues. The DNA of the CDR3 is TGTGCCAGCAGCCGTGGGACTAGCGGGGAGCAGTTCTTC. Translating gives CASSRGTSGEQFF.

This chain uses TRBV11-3 with TRBJ1-3, with D tentatively TRBD1 (6 bases). Germline assignment: CDR1 SGHNT and CDR2 YENEEA. V was cut by 3 bases and J by 4 bases, with 7 bases left in between. This CDR3 has 13 residues. CDR3 nucleotide sequence: TGTGCCAGCAGCTTCGACAGGGGAAACACCATATATTTT. It specifies CASSFDRGNTIYF.